These 11 T cell receptor beta chains were sequenced from one sample in a study of early T cells in non-severe SARS-CoV-2 infection. From the 5' RACE reads, TCRdb called clonotypes with MiXCR, one entry per CDR3 protein. The sample contains 84,000 or so distinct CDR3 sequences, more than 13% of which appear only once. The sequenced sample consisted of whole blood. These receptors all stem from an adult who was a healthcare worker with PCR-confirmed SARS-CoV-2 infection or an uninfected control (not recorded which).

This clonotype occurred many times. The chain recombines TRBV24-1 with TRBJ2-2; D unclear. The CDR3 consists of 14 residues. Trimming pared 3 bases from V and 3 bases from J, leaving 7 bases between. CDR1 and CDR2 (germline): KGHDR, SFDVKD. The CDR3 bases are TGTGCCACCAGTGATGGGTTCGACACCGGGGAGCTGTTTTTT. Translated: CATSDGFDTGELFF.

J is TRBJ2-5 and V is TRBV30, with D possibly TRBD2 on 6 matching bases. V dropped 3 bases and J dropped 4 bases, with 24 bases sitting between them. The CDR3 loop spans 17 amino acids. Germline lookup yields CDR1 GTSNPN and CDR2 SVGIG (reference sequence). This CDR3 is CAWSPPPASERRETQYF. CDR3 DNA: TGTGCCTGGAGCCCACCCCCGGCTAGCGAGAGGAGAGAGACCCAGTACTTC. Based on the CDR3 plus reference TRBV30 and TRBJ2-5, the full variable domain is SQTIHQWPATLVQPVGSPLSLECTVEGTSNPNLYWYRQAAGRGLQLLFYSVGIGQISSEVPQNLSASRPQDRQFILSSKKLLLSDSGFYLCAWSPPPASERRETQYFGPGTRLLVL.

This clonotype occurred many times. This chain links TRBV7-6 with TRBJ1-1; D is undetermined. The CDR3 runs to 14 residues. Germline V CDR1 and CDR2: SGHVS, FNYEAQ. V was cut by 1 base and J by 0 bases, with 6 bases left in between. CDR3 coding DNA: TGTGCCAGCAGCTTAGACGATCTGAACACTGAAGCTTTCTTT. This sequence encodes CASSLDDLNTEAFF. The variable domain in full, with the rest retrieved from reference TRBV7-6 and TRBJ1-1, is GAGVSQSPRYKVTKRGQDVALRCDPISGHVSLYWYRQALGQGPEFLTYFNYEAQQDKSGLPNDRFSAERPEGSISTLTIQRTEQRDSAMYRCASSLDDLNTEAFFGQGTRLTVV.

This clonotype was picked up many times. J is TRBJ2-2 and V is TRBV29-1; a possible D gene is TRBD1 (6 bases). This CDR3 contains 13 residues. V lost 5 bases and J 6 bases, leaving 13 bases between the germline ends. Germline CDR1 SQVTM, CDR2 ANQGSEA. The CDR3 nucleotides read TGCAGCGTTACGGCAGGGGATTCCGGGGAGCTGTTTTTT. It yields the protein CSVTAGDSGELFF.

V usage is TRBV12-5 and J usage is TRBJ1-5; TRBD1 might be the D (5 bases). V was shortened by 6 bases and J by 15 bases, with 18 bases between the two germline ends. Germline CDR1 LGHNT, CDR2 FRNRAP. The length of the CDR3 is 12 residues. In DNA form, the CDR3 reads TGTGCTAGTGGCCGCGACAGACTGCGGGGGCATTTT. This translates into CASGRDRLRGHF. The variable domain in full, completed from reference TRBV12-5 and TRBJ1-5, reads DARVTQTPRHKVTEMGQEVTMRCQPILGHNTVFWYRQTMMQGLELLAYFRNRAPLDDSGMPKDRFSAEMPDATLATLKIQPSEPRDSAVYFCASGRDRLRGHFGDGTRLSIL.

CDR3 region: CSVGNAGRDYEQYF. DNA for the CDR3: TGCAGCGTGGGGAACGCGGGGAGGGACTACGAGCAGTACTTC. This rearrangement joins TRBV29-1 to TRBJ2-7; the match to TRBD2 covers 7 bases. V shed 6 bases, J shed 3 bases, and the junction held 11 bases outside the gene matches. This CDR3 contains 14 residues. Germline V gene sequence: CDR1 SQVTM, CDR2 ANQGSEA.

This clonotype was recorded at least ten times. The V gene is TRBV20-1, the J gene TRBJ2-1; D is unresolved. Between the trimmed V and J ends, which lost 2 bases and 12 bases, there was a span of 20 bases. There are 14 residues in the CDR3. Germline V CDR1 and CDR2: DFQATT, SNEGSKA (reference sequence). CDR3 bases: TGCAGTGCTAGACCCGTCGTTGCAGTCGGTGGGCAGTTCTTC. Protein: CSARPVVAVGGQFF.

A few counts support this clonotype. This chain uses TRBV28 with TRBJ1-6; D uncertain. CDR3 length: 15 amino acids. CDR1 MDHEN and CDR2 SYDVKM come from the germline V gene. Trimming took off 3 bases at V and 3 bases at J, with 9 bases between the two ends. CDR3 coding DNA: TGTGCCAGCAGTTTCCCCCCGGACTATAATTCACCCCTCCACTTT. The encoded protein is CASSFPPDYNSPLHF.

This clonotype was recorded a few times. The chain combines TRBV29-1 with TRBJ2-5; D may correspond to TRBD1 or TRBD2 (6 bases each). This CDR3 is built from 16 residues. The germline V gene encodes CDR1 SQVTM and CDR2 ANQGSEA. V was shortened by 4 bases and J by 1 base, with 19 bases between the two germline ends. The CDR3 bases are TGCAGCGTTGTAGACGTCGGGGGACACTTCCAAGAGACCCAGTACTTC. Protein: CSVVDVGGHFQETQYF.

This clonotype was detected many times. The rearrangement links TRBV29-1 to TRBJ2-7; perhaps TRBD2 as D (5 bases). Trimming pared 7 bases from V and 5 bases from J, leaving 12 bases between. The CDR3 consists of 11 residues. The germline gives CDR1 SQVTM, CDR2 ANQGSEA. The CDR3 spells CSAERENEQYF. The DNA for the CDR3 is TGCAGCGCTGAGAGGGAGAACGAGCAGTACTTC.

This clonotype came up a few times. The chain uses TRBV20-1 and TRBJ1-5; D is unclear. The CDR3 runs to 14 residues. Germline CDR1 DFQATT, CDR2 SNEGSKA (reference sequence). V was clipped by 0 bases and J by 4 bases, with 10 bases between them. The CDR3 DNA follows: TGCAGTGCTAGAGATACGAAGAAAAATCAGCCCCAGCATTTT. It translates to CSARDTKKNQPQHF.